Each of the 18 T cell receptor beta chains below was sequenced from the same sample in a study of blood T cell repertoires in COVID-19. Clones were sequenced by immunoSEQ multiplex PCR, and TCRdb holds only the in-frame ones, with some missing. The data show about 250,000 clones, approximately 89% seen once. What was sequenced was peripheral blood. These receptors all come from a woman in her twenties or thirties with COVID-19, enrolled during active disease.

The chain links TRBV5-1 to TRBJ1-1, with 9 bases matching TRBD1. The length of the CDR3 is 14 residues. CDR1 is SGHRS and CDR2 is YFSETQ in the germline V gene. V trimming: 4 bases; J trimming: 6 bases; junction bases outside the gene matches: 7. CDR3 nucleotide sequence: TGCGCCAGCAGCCAAGGACAGGGGCCACCTGAAGCTTTCTTT. Amino acid sequence: CASSQGQGPPEAFF.

The J gene is TRBJ2-1, the V gene TRBV6-5, with D tentatively TRBD2 (6 bases). CDR3 length: 15 amino acids. V lost 5 bases to trimming and J lost 1 base, with 12 bases between them. The germline CDR1 and CDR2 sequences are MNHEY and SVGAGI. Here the CDR3 DNA reads TGTGCCAGCAGTACGGACTATTGGTCCTACAATGAGCAGTTCTTC. Encoded protein: CASSTDYWSYNEQFF.

The genes are TRBV3-1 (or the pseudogene TRBV3-2) and TRBJ2-4, with 11 bases that match TRBD1. After removal of 7 bases from V and 1 base from J, the junction contained 15 bases not matched to a gene. The CDR3 is 19 amino acids. Germline V gene lookup returns CDR1 LGHDT and CDR2 YNNKEL (reference sequence). CDR3 DNA: TGTGCCAGCAACCCAGACCGGGACAGGGGGTCTGCGGCCAAAAACATTCAGTACTTC. This codes for CASNPDRDRGSAAKNIQYF.

The chain joins TRBV9 to TRBJ1-6; D remains ambiguous. Trimming removed 4 bases at V and 3 bases at J, with 11 bases between. The CDR3 extends over 15 amino acids. Per germline, CDR1 SGDLS and CDR2 YYNGEE. The CDR3 nucleotides are TGTGCCAGCAGCCAGTCGCGGTACTATAATTCACCCCTCCACTTT. It encodes CASSQSRYYNSPLHF.

The chain recombines TRBV18 with TRBJ1-1; D remains unclear. Germline CDR1 is KGHSH and CDR2 is LQKENI. The CDR3 consists of 14 residues. V gave up 4 bases and J gave up 4 bases, with 13 bases separating them. As DNA, the CDR3 is TGTGCCAGCTCACTGGGTACTGGGAGCACTGAAGCTTTCTTT. This translates into CASSLGTGSTEAFF.

This clone came up a few times. V gene TRBV6-1 combines with J gene TRBJ1-5; 7 nucleotides line up with TRBD1. The trim removed 1 base at V and 4 bases at J, leaving 7 bases unmatched. Germline V gene data show CDR1 as MNHNS and CDR2 as SASEGT. The CDR3 runs 16 residues. Written as DNA, the CDR3 is TGTGCCAGCAGTGAAGAAGGGGGCAGGGGAAATCAGCCCCAGCATTTT. Its protein product is CASSEEGGRGNQPQHF.

The table lists this clone with a count of one. This chain links TRBV4-1 with TRBJ2-7; 9 bases line up with TRBD2. Germline CDR1 MGHRA, CDR2 YSYEKL. The V and J ends lost 4 bases and 5 bases, in that order; junction bases with no gene match: 3. The CDR3 extends over 13 amino acids. The CDR3 loop is CASSPGLANEQYF. CDR3 nucleotides: TGCGCCAGCAGCCCGGGACTAGCTAACGAGCAGTACTTC.

This rearrangement joins TRBV19 to TRBJ1-2; possibly TRBD1 for D (6 bases). The V end lost 7 bases, the J end lost 4 bases, and 19 bases lay between the germline ends. The CDR3 loop spans 15 amino acids. CDR1 and CDR2 from the germline V gene are LNHDA and SQIVND (reference sequence). The CDR3 loop reads CASTLTTGSSYGYTF. CDR3 bases: TGTGCCAGTACCCTCACGACAGGATCTTCCTATGGCTACACCTTC.

The chain couples TRBV27 to TRBJ1-4, with 8 bases that match TRBD1. The CDR3 is 16 residues long. J was trimmed by 4 bases and V by 6 bases; bases with no gene match: 10. CDR1 and CDR2 from the germline V gene are MNHEY and SMNVEV (reference sequence). In nucleotides, the CDR3 is TGTGCCAGCAGCCCTAGAGGACAGGGACATAATGAAAAACTGTTTTTT. The encoded protein is CASSPRGQGHNEKLFF.

V is TRBV4-3 and J is TRBJ2-1, with 9 nucleotides matching TRBD2. V lost 3 bases to trimming and J lost 7 bases; unmatched junction nucleotides: 1. This CDR3 is 13 amino acids long. Germline CDR1 is LGHNA and CDR2 is YSLEER. CDR3 amino acids: CASSQLAGNEQFF. In nucleotides, the CDR3 is TGCGCCAGCAGCCAGCTAGCGGGAAATGAGCAGTTCTTC.

This sequence joins TRBV11-3 and TRBJ2-5; a weak D match, TRBD2 (7 bases). Germline V CDR1 and CDR2: SGHNT, YENEEA. V was pared by 7 bases and J by 2 bases, with 17 bases between. CDR3 length: 15 residues. In DNA, the CDR3 is TGTGCCAGCACCTTGAATGGGAGGGGGCAAGAGACCCAGTACTTC. Amino acid sequence: CASTLNGRGQETQYF.

The genes are TRBV11-2 and TRBJ2-7; TRBD2 agrees at 8 bases. There are 14 residues in the CDR3. In germline, CDR1 is SGHAT, CDR2 FQNNGV. The junction had 8 bases not matched to a gene; V was cut back by 5 bases and J by 5 bases. The CDR3 reads CASSKGLVANEQYV. The CDR3 bases are TGTGCCAGCAGCAAGGGACTAGTAGCGAACGAGCAGTACGTC.

This clone occurred a few times. This chain uses TRBV5-4 with TRBJ2-7; 16 bases match TRBD2. This CDR3 comprises 18 residues. The V gene end was trimmed by 0 bases and the J gene end by 5 bases; junction bases not matched to a gene: 8. Germline V gives CDR1 SGHNT, CDR2 YYREEE (reference sequence). CDR3 nucleotides: TGTGCCAGCAGCTTGGCCGAGGGGACTAGCGGGAGGGCTAACGAGCAGTACGTC. Its protein product is CASSLAEGTSGRANEQYV.

This rearrangement joins TRBV5-1 to TRBJ2-3; 10 bases line up with TRBD1. This CDR3 is built from 14 residues. V was clipped by 3 bases and J by 4 bases; unmatched bases: 2. The V gene's germline CDR1 is SGHRS and CDR2 YFSETQ. This chain's CDR3 is CASSSGQGSDTQYF. Here the CDR3 DNA reads TGCGCCAGCAGCTCGGGACAGGGGTCAGATACGCAGTATTTT.

The chain has TRBV28 and TRBJ1-5, with unresolved D. V was pared by 5 bases and J by 9 bases, with 20 bases between. This CDR3 comprises 15 residues. CDR1 and CDR2 from the germline V gene are MDHEN and SYDVKM. CDR3 residues: CASSPSPGVNVPQHF. Here the CDR3 DNA reads TGTGCCAGCAGTCCGAGTCCCGGTGTCAATGTGCCCCAGCATTTT.

V usage is TRBV5-6 and J usage is TRBJ2-1; TRBD2 aligns across 12 bases. Germline lookup yields CDR1 SGHDT and CDR2 YYEEEE. The CDR3 covers 14 residues. After removal of 4 bases from V and 9 bases from J, the junction contained 5 bases not matched to a gene. As DNA, the CDR3 is TGTGCCAGCAGCGTGACTAGCGGGAGAGGTGAGCAGTTCTTC. It translates to CASSVTSGRGEQFF.

The chain recombines TRBV5-1 with TRBJ1-2; the D gene is possibly TRBD1 (6 bases). CDR3 length: 14 residues. The germline V and J ends were trimmed by 3 bases and 4 bases, with 13 bases remaining between them. Germline V gives CDR1 SGHRS, CDR2 YFSETQ. CDR3 residues: CASSSSQGSYGYTF. The CDR3 DNA sequence: TGCGCCAGCAGCTCCTCCCAGGGGTCCTATGGCTACACCTTC.

The chain combines TRBV11-2 with TRBJ1-2, with D unclear. Germline CDR1 reads SGHAT; CDR2 reads FQNNGV. The ends were cut back, 5 bases at V and 0 bases at J, with 13 bases in the middle. CDR3 length: 15 residues. CDR3 sequence reads: CASSPMRSSNYGYTF. CDR3 bases: TGTGCCAGCAGCCCGATGAGGAGTTCTAACTATGGCTACACCTTC.